This T cell receptor beta chain was captured by sequencing in a study of cytotoxic CD8 clonotypes in ibrutinib-treated CLL. Study-level findings and limits: A difference in sampling times existed between sustained-remission and progressing patients. Clonality showed a rise at ibrutinib response that reversed toward baseline at progression.

Assay: immunoSEQ multiplex PCR; the TCRdb copy retains only in-frame clones and omits some. The sample has just over 65,000 clones; more than 60% are singletons. Comment on this clone: Its antigen is not known.

The clonotype originates from a human donor with chronic lymphocytic leukemia. The sequencing used PBMCs, collected after 12 months of ibrutinib treatment.

The CDR3: CASSPLTREGYTF. DNA for the CDR3: TGTGCCAGCAGCCCCCTGACACGGGAAGGCTACACCTTC. The chain combines TRBV7-3 with TRBJ1-2; unclear D gene. CDR1 SGHTA and CDR2 FQGTGA come from the germline V gene. Trimming removed 5 bases at V and 8 bases at J, with 15 bases between. The CDR3 covers 13 residues.